These 30 T cell receptor beta chains came from one sample sequenced in a study of shared clonotypes between healthy human individuals (dated by TCRdb to 2018 to 2020). Receptor libraries were prepared by the immunoSEQ multiplex PCR assay. TCRdb carries this immuneACCESS record with in-frame sequences only. Its versions omit some clonotypes, under half of them owing to an unresolved V gene in the studies checked, with the rest unexplained. The sample table shows about 1.1 million clones, and approximately 77% are seen once. Of the sample, 0.89% falls within the top ten clones. Material for sequencing was memory CD4+ T cells from PBMCs. Reading the label with the study, this specimen's cell subset or site is: CD45RA-negative fraction. Receptors originate from a man aged 18 to 29 in good health. Some clones in this sample may be carry-over from other donors' samples.

J is TRBJ2-7 and V is TRBV5-4; tentative D call: TRBD2 (6 bases). Germline CDR1 reads SGHNT; CDR2 reads YYREEE (reference sequence). With 4 bases removed from V and 5 bases from J, the gap between germline ends came to 16 bases. The CDR3 contains 14 residues. Here the CDR3 reads CASSPDYGFNEQYF. CDR3 bases: TGTGCCAGCAGCCCGGACTACGGTTTCAACGAGCAGTACTTC.

The V gene is TRBV11-1, the J gene TRBJ2-1, with 11 bases lining up with TRBD2. This CDR3 contains 16 residues. Per the germline V gene, CDR1 is SGHAT and CDR2 is FQDESV (reference sequence). J gave up 3 bases and V 9 bases, and 10 bases lay outside the gene matches. CDR3 amino acids: CASTETGTSGYNEQFF. The CDR3 bases are TGTGCCAGTACTGAGACCGGGACTAGCGGCTACAATGAGCAGTTCTTC.

This clone was detected once. The chain links TRBV9 to TRBJ1-2; D is ambiguous. V shed 4 bases and J shed 8 bases, with 18 bases lying between them. Germline V gene data show CDR1 as SGDLS and CDR2 as YYNGEE. The CDR3 runs 14 residues. The CDR3 loop reads CASSSRPPFGGYTF. The CDR3 DNA is TGTGCCAGCAGCTCTCGCCCCCCTTTTGGGGGCTACACCTTC.

CDR3 protein: CASSPYRGEGNTIYF. The CDR3 nucleotides are TGTGCCAGTAGTCCCTACAGGGGAGAAGGAAACACCATATATTTT. The chain recombines TRBV19 with TRBJ1-3; TRBD1 matches at 7 bases. The CDR3 contains 15 residues. The germline CDR1 and CDR2 sequences are LNHDA and SQIVND (reference sequence). The V segment lost 5 bases and the J segment 4 bases; nucleotides outside the gene matches: 8.

V gene TRBV7-2 combines with J gene TRBJ2-5; D is ambiguous. CDR1 is SGHTA, CDR2 FQGNSA, per germline. CDR3 length equals 15 residues. The V gene lost 3 bases and the J gene lost 0 bases, with 11 bases spanning the gap. This CDR3 reads CASSFKEVYQETQYF. CDR3 nucleotides: TGTGCCAGCAGCTTTAAGGAAGTTTACCAAGAGACCCAGTACTTC.

The chain couples TRBV29-1 to TRBJ1-4; D might be TRBD1 (5 bases). Germline V gene data show CDR1 as SQVTM and CDR2 as ANQGSEA. This CDR3 has 13 residues. Trimming took 5 bases from V and 5 from J, leaving 12 bases between them. The CDR3 sequence: CSVWDGENEKLFF. The CDR3 DNA reads TGCAGCGTTTGGGACGGCGAGAATGAAAAACTGTTTTTT.

This chain joins TRBV5-1 and TRBJ2-3; a possible D gene is TRBD1 (5 bases). Trimming removed 2 bases from V and 1 base from J, with 8 bases in between. The germline gives CDR1 SGHRS, CDR2 YFSETQ. This CDR3 spans 14 amino acids. This CDR3 is CASSLQVGTDTQYF. CDR3 coding DNA: TGCGCCAGCAGCTTACAGGTGGGCACAGATACGCAGTATTTT.

V usage is TRBV11-3 and J usage is TRBJ2-7; no clear D gene. V was pared by 0 bases and J by 2 bases, with 2 bases between. CDR3 length: 12 amino acids. Germline V lookup: CDR1 SGHNT, CDR2 YENEEA. CDR3 DNA: TGTGCCAGCAGCTTAGATCCCTACGAGCAGTACTTC. This gives the protein CASSLDPYEQYF.

This clone turned up a few times. This chain uses TRBV19 with TRBJ1-1; 9 nucleotides match TRBD1. V lost 4 bases and J lost 0; bases outside the gene matches: 3. This CDR3 is built from 15 residues. Germline lookup yields CDR1 LNHDA and CDR2 SQIVND (reference sequence). CDR3 amino acids: CASSTRDRVNTEAFF. The CDR3 DNA follows: TGTGCCAGTAGTACCAGGGACAGGGTGAACACTGAAGCTTTCTTT.

This clone was counted a single time. J is TRBJ2-5 and V is TRBV5-1; unclear D gene. V shed 0 bases and J shed 5 bases, with 14 bases lying between them. This CDR3 has 15 amino acids. Per germline, CDR1 SGHRS and CDR2 YFSETQ. DNA for the CDR3: TGCGCCAGCAGCTTGGATCTATGGGGTGGGGAGACCCAGTACTTC. It translates to CASSLDLWGGETQYF. Drawing the rest from reference TRBV5-1 and TRBJ2-5, the complete variable domain is KAGVTQTPRYLIKTRGQQVTLSCSPISGHRSVSWYQQTPGQGLQFLFEYFSETQRNKGNFPGRFSGRQFSNSRSEMNVSTLELGDSALYLCASSLDLWGGETQYFGPGTRLLVL.

This clone was counted ten times or more. This sequence joins TRBV28 and TRBJ2-5, with 7 nucleotides matching TRBD1. Germline lookup yields CDR1 MDHEN and CDR2 SYDVKM. The CDR3 length is 12 residues. The V and J ends lost 10 bases and 3 bases, in that order; junction bases with no gene match: 5. In nucleotides, the CDR3 is TGTGCCACCTCACAGGGGAAAGAGACCCAGTACTTC. Encoded protein: CATSQGKETQYF.

The rearrangement joins TRBV11-2 to TRBJ2-7; 11 bases agree with TRBD2. V lost 5 bases to trimming and J lost 1 base; unmatched junction nucleotides: 4. The germline V gene has CDR1 SGHAT and CDR2 FQNNGV. The CDR3 spans 15 residues. CDR3 amino acids: CASSSPSGRSYEQYF. CDR3 bases: TGTGCCAGCAGCAGTCCTAGCGGGAGGTCCTACGAGCAGTACTTC.

This clone was seen more than once but under ten times. The chain employs TRBV11-2 and TRBJ1-1; 10 bases map to TRBD1. The CDR3 is 18 residues long. V was clipped by 3 bases and J by 5 bases; unmatched bases: 15. The V gene's germline CDR1 is SGHAT and CDR2 FQNNGV. CDR3 protein: CASSFHRVTGGDITEAFF. CDR3 nucleotide sequence: TGTGCCAGCAGCTTCCATCGGGTGACAGGGGGCGATATAACTGAAGCTTTCTTT.

This chain uses TRBV27 with TRBJ1-5; possible D gene TRBD1, 6 bases. The CDR3 sequence is 17 residues long. V shed 1 base and J shed 1 base, with 14 bases lying between them. Germline CDR1 MNHEY, CDR2 SMNVEV (reference sequence). Here the CDR3 DNA reads TGTGCCAGCAGTTTATTCACAGGGAAAGGAAGCAATCAGCCCCAGCATTTT. Residues: CASSLFTGKGSNQPQHF.

V and J are TRBV4-2 and TRBJ1-1; perhaps TRBD1 as D (6 bases). Germline V gives CDR1 LGHNA, CDR2 YNFKEQ. Deletions cut 3 bases from V and 2 bases from J, with 13 bases between. CDR3 length equals 15 residues. In DNA, the CDR3 is TGTGCCAGCAGCCAGGCCGTGGGGGCAAACACTGAAGCTTTCTTT. Residues: CASSQAVGANTEAFF.

CDR3 coding DNA: TGCGCCAGCAGCCAGGGCCCTGGTGGCACTGAAGCTTTCTTT. It is translated as CASSQGPGGTEAFF. J is TRBJ1-1 and V is TRBV5-1, with a weak D call TRBD1 (5 bases). Germline CDR1 is SGHRS and CDR2 is YFSETQ. This CDR3 region has 14 residues. The germline V and J ends were trimmed by 4 bases and 4 bases, with 14 bases remaining between them.

This clone was counted many times. The chain uses TRBV7-2 and TRBJ2-1, with unresolved D. Trimming stripped 8 bases from V and 5 bases from J, with 13 bases between. Per germline, CDR1 SGHTA and CDR2 FQGNSA. The CDR3 is 13 residues long. This chain's CDR3 is CASRRALNNEQFF. DNA for the CDR3: TGTGCCAGCCGCCGGGCCTTAAACAATGAGCAGTTCTTC.

The chain couples TRBV5-6 to TRBJ2-1; D perhaps matches TRBD2 (5 bases). Germline CDR1 SGHDT, CDR2 YYEEEE. Trimming left V 2 bases short and J 4 bases short, with 13 bases between. CDR3 size: 15 residues. Written as DNA, the CDR3 is TGTGCCAGCAGCTTTAGGAGGCAAGGTTACAATGAGCAGTTCTTC. Its protein product is CASSFRRQGYNEQFF.

The chain recombines TRBV25-1 with TRBJ1-1, with a weak D call TRBD1 (5 bases). The germline V and J ends were trimmed by 3 bases and 4 bases, with 12 bases remaining between them. Germline V gene data show CDR1 as MGHDK and CDR2 as SYGVNS. The CDR3 has 14 residues. The CDR3 DNA sequence: TGTGCCAGCAGTGACGCCCGGGGGAGCACTGAAGCTTTCTTT. It codes for CASSDARGSTEAFF.

The chain is built from TRBV9 and TRBJ2-7, with 9 bases fitting TRBD2. CDR1 is SGDLS and CDR2 is YYNGEE in the germline V gene. The CDR3 covers 15 residues. The trim removed 0 bases at V and 2 bases at J, leaving 3 bases unmatched. CDR3: CASSVGSSGTYEQYF. The CDR3 DNA is TGTGCCAGCAGCGTAGGGTCTAGCGGGACCTACGAGCAGTACTTC.

The gene calls are TRBV29-1 and TRBJ2-7, with 10 bases identical to TRBD2. This CDR3 has 14 amino acids. The ends lost 4 bases at V and 7 bases at J; junction bases unmatched: 10. Per the germline V gene, CDR1 is SQVTM and CDR2 is ANQGSEA. CDR3 residues: CSVVPASGSHEQYF. CDR3 nucleotide sequence: TGCAGCGTTGTCCCGGCTAGCGGGAGTCATGAGCAGTACTTC.

This chain links TRBV11-2 with TRBJ1-2, with 9 bases aligning to TRBD1. Trimming at V came to 0 bases and at J to 7 bases, leaving 3 bases not matched to a gene. Germline V lookup: CDR1 SGHAT, CDR2 FQNNGV. The CDR3 runs 14 residues. The DNA of the CDR3 is TGTGCCAGCAGCTTAGACCACAGGGGGCTTGGCTACACCTTC. It codes for CASSLDHRGLGYTF.

This sequence joins TRBV5-1 and TRBJ2-3; 8 bases match TRBD1. Germline CDR1 is SGHRS and CDR2 is YFSETQ. The V and J ends lost 4 bases and 4 bases, in that order; junction bases with no gene match: 8. The CDR3 length is 15 residues. This CDR3 is CASSPDRDWPDTQYF. As DNA, the CDR3 is TGCGCCAGCAGCCCGGACAGGGATTGGCCAGATACGCAGTATTTT.

The chain combines TRBV4-2 with TRBJ2-2, with TRBD2 matching 9 bases. The CDR3 runs to 20 residues. The ends lost 0 bases at V and 0 bases at J; junction bases unmatched: 11. Germline lookup yields CDR1 LGHNA and CDR2 YNFKEQ. The CDR3 coding sequence is TGTGCCAGCAGCCAAGATCTGAGCGGGGGGCTCCACGCGAACACCGGGGAGCTGTTTTTT. Translation gives CASSQDLSGGLHANTGELFF.

The chain combines TRBV18 with TRBJ1-3; D ambiguous. Trimming took 2 bases from V and 0 from J, leaving 11 bases between them. The length of the CDR3 is 16 residues. CDR1 is KGHSH, CDR2 LQKENI, per germline. This CDR3 is CASSPNPAGSGNTIYF. Here the CDR3 DNA reads TGTGCCAGCTCACCAAATCCCGCCGGCTCTGGAAACACCATATATTTT.

The chain combines TRBV13 with TRBJ2-1, with 11 bases matching TRBD2. Trimming cost V 4 bases and J 12 bases; bases outside gene matches: 8. The CDR3 length is 14 residues. The germline CDR1 and CDR2 sequences are PRHDT and FYEKMQ (reference sequence). CDR3 nucleotides: TGTGCCAGCAGCTCCTCACTAGCGGGAGTTTCGCAGTTCTTC. Translating it yields CASSSSLAGVSQFF.

The chain recombines TRBV27 with TRBJ1-5; tentatively, D is TRBD1 (5 bases). V shed 2 bases and J shed 5 bases, with 22 bases lying between them. The CDR3 has 18 amino acids. Germline-derived CDR1 and CDR2 are MNHEY and SMNVEV (reference sequence). The CDR3 DNA is TGTGCCAGCAGTTTAGAACCTCCGGGACCCACCCCCTATCAGCCCCAGCATTTT. It translates to CASSLEPPGPTPYQPQHF.

J is TRBJ2-7 and V is TRBV29-1, with D possibly TRBD2 on 5 matching bases. With 4 bases removed from V and 3 bases from J, the gap between germline ends came to 13 bases. The germline V gene encodes CDR1 SQVTM and CDR2 ANQGSEA. The length of the CDR3 is 13 residues. CDR3 residues: CSVAGMGIYEQYF. Here the CDR3 DNA reads TGCAGCGTTGCCGGGATGGGAATCTACGAGCAGTACTTC.

The rearrangement uses TRBV5-1 and TRBJ2-7, with TRBD2 as a possible D gene (6 bases). V was clipped by 4 bases and J by 7 bases, with 18 bases between them. The germline V gene encodes CDR1 SGHRS and CDR2 YFSETQ. The CDR3 contains 14 residues. The DNA for the CDR3 is TGCGCCAGCAGCGCGGGACCTCCTCCTCGGGAGCAGTACTTC. This codes for CASSAGPPPREQYF.

The rearrangement links TRBV11-2 to TRBJ1-2; the D is unclear. Between the trimmed V and J ends, which lost 2 bases and 4 bases, there was a span of 17 bases. The CDR3 spans 16 residues. The germline V gene has CDR1 SGHAT and CDR2 FQNNGV. CDR3 nucleotides: TGTGCCAGCAGCTTATCCGGCAGGACTCATAGCTATGGCTACACCTTC. It codes for CASSLSGRTHSYGYTF.